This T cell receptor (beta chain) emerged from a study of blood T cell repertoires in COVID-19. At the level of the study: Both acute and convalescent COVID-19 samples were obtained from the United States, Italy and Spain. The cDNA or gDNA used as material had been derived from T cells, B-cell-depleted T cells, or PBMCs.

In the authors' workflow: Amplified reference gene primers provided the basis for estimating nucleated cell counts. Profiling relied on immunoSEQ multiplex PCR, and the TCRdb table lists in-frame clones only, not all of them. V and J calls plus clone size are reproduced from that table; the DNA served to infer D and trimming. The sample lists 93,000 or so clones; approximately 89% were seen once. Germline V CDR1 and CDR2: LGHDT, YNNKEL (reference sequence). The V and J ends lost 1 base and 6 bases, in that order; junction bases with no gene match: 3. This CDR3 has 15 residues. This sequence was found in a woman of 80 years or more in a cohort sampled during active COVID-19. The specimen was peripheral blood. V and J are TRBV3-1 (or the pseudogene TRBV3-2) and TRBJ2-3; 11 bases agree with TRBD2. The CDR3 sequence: CASSQGSSGGDTQYF. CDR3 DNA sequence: TGTGCCAGCAGCCAAGGGTCTAGCGGGGGGGATACGCAGTATTTT.